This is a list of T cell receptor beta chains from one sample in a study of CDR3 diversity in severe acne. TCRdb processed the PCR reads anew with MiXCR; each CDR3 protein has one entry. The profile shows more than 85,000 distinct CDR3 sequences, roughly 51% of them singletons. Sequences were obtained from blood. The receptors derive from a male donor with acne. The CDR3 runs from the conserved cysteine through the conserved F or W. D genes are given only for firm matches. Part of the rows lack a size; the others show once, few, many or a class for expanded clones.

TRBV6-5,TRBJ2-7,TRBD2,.,TGTGCCAGCAGTTTATCGGCCTACCCGGGACTAGCGGGCGACGAGCAGTACTTC,CASSLSAYPGLAGDEQYF
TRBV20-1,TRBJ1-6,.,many,TGCAGTGCTAGAGGTCACAGGGATAATTCACCCCTCCACTTT,CSARGHRDNSPLHF
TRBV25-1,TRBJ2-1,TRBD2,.,TGTGCCAGCAGTTACCAGGCACCGGGACTAGCGGGAAGTGAGCAGTTCTTC,CASSYQAPGLAGSEQFF
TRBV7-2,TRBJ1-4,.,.,TGTGCCAGCAGCTTCTTTACAGGGTGGACTAATGAAAAACTGTTTTTT,CASSFFTGWTNEKLFF
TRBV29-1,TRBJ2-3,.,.,TGCAGCGTTGAAGTATGGCAGGACACAGATACGCAGTATTTT,CSVEVWQDTDTQYF
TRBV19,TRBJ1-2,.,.,TGTGCCAGTACCTTCGGTTCCTATGGCTACACCTTC,CASTFGSYGYTF
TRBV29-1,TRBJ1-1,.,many,TGCAGCGCTGGGACATTTTCAAACACTGAAGCTTTCTTT,CSAGTFSNTEAFF
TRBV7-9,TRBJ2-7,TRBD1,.,TGTGCCAGCAGCTCAGGGACAGGGATCTCCTACGAGCAGTACTTC,CASSSGTGISYEQYF
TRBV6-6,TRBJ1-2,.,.,TGTGCCAGCAGTTTAGTCCAGGGATCGGGCTACACCTTC,CASSLVQGSGYTF
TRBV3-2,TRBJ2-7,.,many,TGTGCCAGCACCCTAGGGACTAGCGGGAGCCTTTACGAGCAGTACTTC,CASTLGTSGSLYEQYF
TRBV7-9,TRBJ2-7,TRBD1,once,TGTGCCAGCATGACAGGGGGCTCCTACGAGCAGTACTTC,CASMTGGSYEQYF
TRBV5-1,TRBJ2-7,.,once,.,CASSRIGTSGNTIYFGEGYEQYF
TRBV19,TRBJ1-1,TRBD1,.,TGTGCCAGTAGTATCAGGGGGCATTGGGAAACTGAAGCTTTCTTT,CASSIRGHWETEAFF
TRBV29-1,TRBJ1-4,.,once,TGCAGCGTTGGTTCACCAGTGGGAACTATTGAAAAACTGTTTTTT,CSVGSPVGTIEKLFF
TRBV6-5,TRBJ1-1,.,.,TGTGCCAGTAGTTCCGAGATGAACACTGAAGCTTTCTTT,CASSSEMNTEAFF
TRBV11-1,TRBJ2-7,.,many,TGTGCCAGCAGCCAGGGGGGAGATCTACGTAAGCAGTACTTC,CASSQGGDLRKQYF
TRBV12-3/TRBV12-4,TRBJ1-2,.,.,TGTGCCAGCACTCCCGGCGGGGGAGTCTCCACCTTC,CASTPGGGVSTF
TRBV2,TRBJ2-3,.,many,TGTGCCAGCAGTGGAAACCGCTATGAGGGGGGGAGCACAGATACGCAGTATTTT,CASSGNRYEGGSTDTQYF
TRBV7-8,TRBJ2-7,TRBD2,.,TGTGCCAGCAGCTTAGCCGGCGGGAGCTCCTACGAGCAATACTTC,CASSLAGGSSYEQYF
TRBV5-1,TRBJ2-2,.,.,TGCGCCAGCAGCAGCGACGGTGGCGGGGAGCTGTTTTTT,CASSSDGGGELFF
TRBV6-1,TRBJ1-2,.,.,TGTGCCAGCGTAGACCGAGACTATGGCTACACCTTC,CASVDRDYGYTF
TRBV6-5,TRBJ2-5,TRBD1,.,TGTGCCAGCAGTTACTCCCTAACAGGGGTGGAGGAGACCCAGTACTTC,CASSYSLTGVEETQYF
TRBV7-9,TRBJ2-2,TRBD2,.,TGTGCCAGCAGCGCCCGTCCCGCTAGCGGGAGGGCCGGGGGCGGGGAGCTGTTTTTT,CASSARPASGRAGGGELFF
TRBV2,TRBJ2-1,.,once,.,CASHSGNTIYFGEGISEQFF
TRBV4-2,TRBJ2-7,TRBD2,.,TGTGCCAGCAGCCAATCTAGCGGGGGGCCGTTCTACGAGCAGTACTTC,CASSQSSGGPFYEQYF
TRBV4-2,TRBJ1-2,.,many,TGTGCCAGCAGCCAAGATCCGGGAAGCGTAAACTATGGCTACACCTTC,CASSQDPGSVNYGYTF
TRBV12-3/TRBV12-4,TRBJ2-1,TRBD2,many,TGTGCCAGCAGTGTTAGCGGGAGTATTGATGAGCAGTTCTTC,CASSVSGSIDEQFF
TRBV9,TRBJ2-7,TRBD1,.,TGTGCCAGCAGCGCAGACAGGGGGCTCCCCTACGAGCAGTACTTC,CASSADRGLPYEQYF
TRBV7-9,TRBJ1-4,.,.,TGTGCCAGCAGCGCGTGGAGAGAAAAACTGTTTTTT,CASSAWREKLFF
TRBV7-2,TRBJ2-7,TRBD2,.,TGTGCCAGCAGCTACGGAAGGACTAGCGGGAGGGGAGCCTACGAGCAGTACTTC,CASSYGRTSGRGAYEQYF
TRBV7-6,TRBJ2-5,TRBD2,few,TGTGCCAGCAGCACCGGACTAGCGGGAGAAGAGACCCAGTACTTC,CASSTGLAGEETQYF
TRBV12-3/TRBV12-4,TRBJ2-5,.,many,TGTGCCAGCAGTTTAAGGAGAATTCAAGAGACCCAGTACTTC,CASSLRRIQETQYF
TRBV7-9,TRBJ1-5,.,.,TGTGCCAGCAGCTTAGAGCGGAGCGGCAATCAGCCCCAGCATTTT,CASSLERSGNQPQHF
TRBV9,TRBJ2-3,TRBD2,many,TGTGCCAGCAGCGTAGCGACGAGCGGGAGCCACACAGATACGCAGTATTTT,CASSVATSGSHTDTQYF
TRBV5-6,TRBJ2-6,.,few,TGTGCCAGCAGTACAAACAGTCATGGGGCCAACGTCCTGACTTTC,CASSTNSHGANVLTF
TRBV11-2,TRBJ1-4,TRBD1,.,TGTGCCAGCAGCTCAAACAGGGGCGCGGATGAAAAACTGTTTTTT,CASSSNRGADEKLFF
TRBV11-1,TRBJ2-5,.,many,TGTGCCAGCAGCTTAGCGCCCGACAGCGGAGAGACCCAGTACTTC,CASSLAPDSGETQYF
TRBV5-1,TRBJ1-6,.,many,TGCGCCAGCAGCTTACTCCCCATATGGGGGCAGGGATCACCCCTCCACTTT,CASSLLPIWGQGSPLHF
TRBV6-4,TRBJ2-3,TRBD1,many,TGTGCCAGCAGTGTACAGGGGACGCCAGATACGCAGTATTTT,CASSVQGTPDTQYF
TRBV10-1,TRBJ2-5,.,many,TGCGCCAGCAGTGAGTCCAGGGCTGAGACCCAGTACTTC,CASSESRAETQYF
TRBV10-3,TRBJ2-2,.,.,TGTGCCATTAAATTAGCGGCTAGTGAGCGCACCGGGGAGCTGTTTTTT,CAIKLAASERTGELFF
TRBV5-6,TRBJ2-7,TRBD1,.,TGTGCCAGCAGCGGGACATGGACAGGGGGCGGGCAGTACTTC,CASSGTWTGGGQYF
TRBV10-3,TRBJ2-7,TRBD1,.,TGTGCCATCACGGGACAGGGGCCCCACGAGCAGTACTTC,CAITGQGPHEQYF
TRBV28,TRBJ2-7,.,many,TGTGCCGGTGAACAGGGCTACGAGCAGTACTTC,CAGEQGYEQYF
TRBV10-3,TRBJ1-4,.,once,TGTGCCATCAGTGACCCAAGCACCGTGAAACTGTTTTTT,CAISDPSTVKLFF
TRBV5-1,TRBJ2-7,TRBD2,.,TGCGCCAGCAGTCCGGGACTAGCAACCTACGAGCAGTACTTC,CASSPGLATYEQYF
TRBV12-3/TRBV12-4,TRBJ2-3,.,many,TGTGCCAGCAGCCCTACCCGGTTAATAACAGATACGCAGTATTTT,CASSPTRLITDTQYF
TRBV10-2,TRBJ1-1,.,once,TGCGCCAGCAACTTATCACAGGGTTGGAACACTGAAGCTTTCTTT,CASNLSQGWNTEAFF
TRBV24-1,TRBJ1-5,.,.,TGTGCCACCAGTGATAACCGGGACACCAATCAGCCCCAGCATTTT,CATSDNRDTNQPQHF
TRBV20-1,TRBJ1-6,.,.,TGCAGTGCCTGGAACAGGGTTAATTCACCCCTCCACTTT,CSAWNRVNSPLHF
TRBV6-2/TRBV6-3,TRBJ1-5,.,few,TGTGCCAGCAGGCGACTGGCTCAGCCCCAGCATTTT,CASRRLAQPQHF
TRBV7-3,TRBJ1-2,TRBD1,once,TGTGCCAGCAACTTAACAGGGGACCAAATCGGCTACACCTTC,CASNLTGDQIGYTF
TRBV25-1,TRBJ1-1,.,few,TGTGCCAGCAGTGAATCCTGGCGGGGAGAAACTGAAGCTTTCTTT,CASSESWRGETEAFF
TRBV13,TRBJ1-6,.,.,TGTGCCAGCACCCTCCAGGGAACGAATTCACCCCTCCACTTT,CASTLQGTNSPLHF
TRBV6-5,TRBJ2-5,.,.,TGTGCCAGCAGTTACGGGGTTGGATCCCAAGAGACCCAGTACTTC,CASSYGVGSQETQYF
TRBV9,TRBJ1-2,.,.,TGTGCCAGCAGTTTAGGGGGGACTGATGGCTACACCTTC,CASSLGGTDGYTF
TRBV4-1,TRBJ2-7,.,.,TGCGCCAGCAGCCAAGATCAGGCACCCCTCTACGAGCAGTACTTC,CASSQDQAPLYEQYF
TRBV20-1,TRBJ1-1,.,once,TGCAGTGCTAGAGTAGCCCAGGGAGACACTGAAGCTTTCTTT,CSARVAQGDTEAFF
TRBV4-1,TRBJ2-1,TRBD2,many,TGCGCCAGCAGCCCTAGCGGGAGGGGCTATGAGCAGTTCTTC,CASSPSGRGYEQFF